This T cell receptor beta chain was recorded in a study of cytomegalovirus exposure and HLA in healthy donors. A word on this clone: What it recognizes is unknown.

Here immunoSEQ multiplex PCR was the method, and the copy in TCRdb shows in-frame clones only, minus some. The sample holds 150,000 to 200,000 clones, roughly 81% seen once. Germline V gene sequence: CDR1 LNHDA, CDR2 SQIVND (reference sequence). The CDR3 sequence is 14 residues long. V gave up 7 bases and J gave up 4 bases, with 16 bases separating them. The study's findings and limits: The study listed some 160 cytomegalovirus-associated TCR beta chains. Reports showed the classifier diagnosing cytomegalovirus status with high specificity and sensitivity. Subsequent analysis showed first-cohort TCR clusters tending to co-occur in 120 validation repertoires. Testing in vitro showed a few CMV-associated chains specific for CMV antigens.

The sequence came from a woman aged 25-40 years in good health and CMV-seronegative. The chain has TRBV19 and TRBJ1-2, with D tentatively TRBD1 (5 bases). Material: PBMCs. CDR3 region: CASKLRGISYGYTF. The CDR3 DNA sequence: TGTGCCAGTAAACTAAGGGGTATCAGCTATGGCTACACCTTC.